One and the same sample provided the 8 T cell receptor beta chains below, sequenced in a study of cytomegalovirus exposure and HLA in healthy donors. PCR used 60 Vbeta primers and 13 Jbeta primers. Some clones are missing from TCRdb's copy, which holds only in-frame ones; the method was immunoSEQ multiplex PCR. The table shows about 63,000 clones, with roughly three quarters occurring only once. The specimen was PBMCs. Source of these receptors: a woman in her twenties or thirties in good health and CMV-seronegative.

This chain links TRBV4-1 with TRBJ1-3, with D possibly matching TRBD1 (6 bases). Germline-derived CDR1 and CDR2 are MGHRA and YSYEKL. This CDR3 has 16 amino acids. V lost 1 base and J 4 bases, leaving 14 bases between the germline ends. The CDR3 bases are TGCGCCAGCAGCCAAGGCCTAACAGGGACAGGAAACACCATATATTTT. Translated: CASSQGLTGTGNTIYF.

The chain recombines TRBV7-2 with TRBJ2-3; no clear D gene. The V gene's germline CDR1 is SGHTA and CDR2 FQGNSA. The CDR3 has 16 amino acids. V lost 1 base and J 1 base, leaving 12 bases between the germline ends. CDR3 loop: CASSLEWRLRTDTQYF. CDR3 nucleotides: TGTGCCAGCAGCTTAGAATGGAGATTACGCACAGATACGCAGTATTTT. The full variable domain, in which reference TRBV7-2 and TRBJ2-3 provide the parts outside the CDR3, is GAGVSQSPSNKVTEKGKDVELRCDPISGHTALYWYRQSLGQGLEFLIYFQGNSAPDKSGLPSDRFSAERTGGSVSTLTIQRTQQEDSAVYLCASSLEWRLRTDTQYFGPGTRLTVL.

The chain joins TRBV5-1 to TRBJ1-3, with D perhaps matching TRBD1 (6 bases). The CDR3 runs 16 residues. V was pared by 8 bases and J by 2 bases, with 20 bases between. Looked up from germline, CDR1 is SGHRS and CDR2 is YFSETQ. The CDR3 bases are TGCGCCAGTACGGAACAGGGCGAAGTTGCTGGAAACACCATATATTTT. Protein product: CASTEQGEVAGNTIYF.

This clone was seen just once. The V and J genes are TRBV6-1 and TRBJ1-2; D unresolved. Trimming left V 7 bases short and J 0 bases short, with 9 bases between. The CDR3 totals 13 residues. CDR1 MNHNS and CDR2 SASEGT come from the germline V gene. The chain's CDR3 is CASIGGSNYGYTF. The CDR3 DNA is TGTGCCAGCATTGGCGGTTCTAACTATGGCTACACCTTC.

The V call is TRBV7-2, the J call TRBJ1-2; 10 nucleotides line up with TRBD1. The V gene's germline CDR1 is SGHTA and CDR2 FQGNSA. V shed 5 bases and J 2 bases; nucleotides not matched to a gene: 8. This CDR3 is built from 16 residues. The CDR3 sequence is CASSIADRGRNYGYTF. The CDR3 DNA reads TGTGCCAGCAGCATCGCCGACAGGGGGCGGAACTATGGCTACACCTTC.

V gene TRBV27 combines with J gene TRBJ2-2; 16 nucleotides match TRBD2. There are 18 residues in the CDR3. V lost 4 bases, J lost 1 base, and 3 bases stayed unmatched. From germline, CDR1 is MNHEY and CDR2 SMNVEV (reference sequence). The CDR3 is CASSWGLAGGRNTGELFF. In DNA, the CDR3 is TGTGCCAGCAGTTGGGGACTAGCGGGGGGGCGGAACACCGGGGAGCTGTTTTTT.

The CDR3 loop reads CASSLVDFSRGYTF. The CDR3 DNA reads TGTGCCAGTAGCCTAGTGGATTTTAGTAGGGGCTACACCTTC. V is TRBV19 and J is TRBJ1-2; the D is unclear. The length of the CDR3 is 14 residues. Germline CDR1 is LNHDA and CDR2 is SQIVND (reference sequence). V was pared by 6 bases and J by 8 bases, with 19 bases between. The complete variable domain, with remaining parts taken from reference TRBV19 and TRBJ1-2, reads DGGITQSPKYLFRKEGQNVTLSCEQNLNHDAMYWYRQDPGQGLRLIYYSQIVNDFQKGDIAEGYSVSREKKESFPLTVTSAQKNPTAFYLCASSLVDFSRGYTFGSGTRLTVV.

The chain joins TRBV7-2 to TRBJ1-5; TRBD1 aligns across 8 bases. The CDR3 has 15 amino acids. The V gene's germline CDR1 is SGHTA and CDR2 FQGNSA. The V gene end was trimmed by 4 bases and the J gene end by 3 bases; junction bases not matched to a gene: 5. Here the CDR3 DNA reads TGTGCCAGCAGCTCCCCAGGGGGCTACAATCAGCCCCAGCATTTT. This encodes CASSSPGGYNQPQHF.